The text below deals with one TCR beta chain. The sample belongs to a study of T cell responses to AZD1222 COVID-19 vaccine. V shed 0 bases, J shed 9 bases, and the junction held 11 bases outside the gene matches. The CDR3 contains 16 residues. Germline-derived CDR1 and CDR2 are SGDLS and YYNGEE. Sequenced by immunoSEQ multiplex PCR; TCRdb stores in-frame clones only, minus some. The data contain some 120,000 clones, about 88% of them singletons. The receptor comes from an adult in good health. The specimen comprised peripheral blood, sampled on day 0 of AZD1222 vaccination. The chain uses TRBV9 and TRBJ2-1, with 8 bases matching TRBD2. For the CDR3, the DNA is TGTGCCAGCAGCGTAGTAGGTAGCGGGATTCAAGGTGAGCAGTTCTTC. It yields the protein CASSVVGSGIQGEQFF.